Presented here are 26 T cell receptor beta chains from one specimen sequenced in a study of blood T cell repertoires in COVID-19. Libraries were prepared by immunoSEQ multiplex PCR; TCRdb keeps only in-frame clonotypes and omits some of them. This table holds just over 300,000 clones, 86% found once. Specimen: PBMCs or T cells enriched from blood (not recorded which). Every receptor here comes from a man between 25 and 39 years old who had recovered from COVID-19.

The sample holds one count of this clone. The chain recombines TRBV12-3 or TRBV12-4 with TRBJ2-3; weak D call: TRBD2 (6 bases). The CDR3 has 13 residues. V dropped 8 bases and J dropped 2 bases, with 11 bases sitting between them. Here the CDR3 DNA reads TGTGCCAGCGGGGGACTTCCCACAGATACGCAGTATTTT. Its protein product is CASGGLPTDTQYF.

In this sample, this clone turned up once. The chain recombines TRBV4-1 with TRBJ1-4, with D unclear. Germline CDR1 and CDR2: MGHRA and YSYEKL. The V gene lost 7 bases and the J gene lost 0 bases, with 12 bases spanning the gap. The CDR3 sequence is 15 residues long. CDR3 sequence reads: CASTMSGATNEKLFF. CDR3 DNA sequence: TGCGCCAGCACTATGTCGGGTGCAACTAATGAAAAACTGTTTTTT.

This clone was picked up a small number of times. The V call is TRBV3-1 (or the pseudogene TRBV3-2), the J call TRBJ2-1; 10 nucleotides match TRBD2. Germline trimming cut 4 bases from V and 9 bases from J; bases unmatched to any gene: 9. CDR3 size: 15 residues. Germline V gives CDR1 LGHDT, CDR2 YNNKEL (reference sequence). The CDR3 DNA is TGTGCCAGCAGCCGGAGCGGGAGGGCCGTTTTTGAGCAGTTCTTC. This codes for CASSRSGRAVFEQFF.

This clone was seen a few times. The rearrangement uses TRBV11-3 and TRBJ1-1, with 10 nucleotides matching TRBD1. Trimming removed 1 base from V and 3 bases from J; junction bases left unmatched: 5. The germline V gene encodes CDR1 SGHNT and CDR2 YENEEA. This CDR3 is 16 amino acids long. The CDR3: CASSLGTGTGDTEAFF. The CDR3 DNA reads TGTGCCAGCAGCTTAGGTACCGGGACAGGGGACACTGAAGCTTTCTTT.

V gene TRBV11-2 combines with J gene TRBJ2-1; 11 bases fit TRBD2. Germline V gene data show CDR1 as SGHAT and CDR2 as FQNNGV. The CDR3 runs to 19 residues. J gave up 4 bases and V 1 base, and 12 bases lay outside the gene matches. The CDR3 sequence: CASSLVSGGASFGYNEQFF. As DNA, the CDR3 is TGTGCCAGCAGCTTAGTTAGCGGGGGGGCCAGTTTCGGTTACAATGAGCAGTTCTTC.

V is TRBV3-1 (or the pseudogene TRBV3-2) and J is TRBJ2-3; TRBD2 aligns across 16 bases. V dropped 1 base and J dropped 6; count of bases not matched to a gene: 4. Germline CDR1 reads LGHDT; CDR2 reads YNNKEL (reference sequence). CDR3 size: 17 residues. As DNA, the CDR3 is TGTGCCAGCAGCCAAGTTGGGACTAGCGGGGGGGCGGATACGCAGTATTTT. Protein sequence: CASSQVGTSGGADTQYF.

The chain couples TRBV28 to TRBJ2-5, with a tentative D call TRBD2 (6 bases). V lost 5 bases to trimming and J lost 0 bases, with 16 bases between them. In germline, CDR1 is MDHEN, CDR2 SYDVKM. The CDR3 has 16 residues. As DNA, the CDR3 is TGTGCCAGCAGTCCAACCGGGCTAGCGTACCAAGAGACCCAGTACTTC. This translates into CASSPTGLAYQETQYF.

The V and J genes are TRBV19 and TRBJ2-3; 11 bases line up with TRBD2. V gave up 5 bases and J gave up 3 bases; unmatched junction bases: 4. The germline CDR1 and CDR2 sequences are LNHDA and SQIVND (reference sequence). CDR3 length: 15 residues. CDR3 in amino acids: CASSQLAGATDTQYF. For the CDR3, the DNA is TGTGCCAGTAGTCAACTAGCGGGGGCGACAGATACGCAGTATTTT.

This clone came up once. The V and J genes are TRBV6-5 and TRBJ1-5, with no clear D. CDR1 is MNHEY, CDR2 SVGAGI, per germline. With 0 bases removed from V and 2 bases from J, the gap between germline ends came to 8 bases. This CDR3 has 15 residues. CDR3 in DNA: TGTGCCAGCAGTTACTCGTTGGCAGGCAATCAGCCCCAGCATTTT. Its translation is CASSYSLAGNQPQHF.

The rearrangement links TRBV6-5 to TRBJ2-5, with D maybe TRBD2 (5 bases). This CDR3 comprises 16 residues. The germline V and J ends were trimmed by 0 bases and 3 bases, with 14 bases remaining between them. Germline-derived CDR1 and CDR2 are MNHEY and SVGAGI. In nucleotides, the CDR3 is TGTGCCAGCAGTTACTCGACCGGAGGTGCGGAAGAGACCCAGTACTTC. This codes for CASSYSTGGAEETQYF.

V gene TRBV19 combines with J gene TRBJ1-5, with 9 bases identical to TRBD1. This CDR3 has 16 residues. Germline-derived CDR1 and CDR2 are LNHDA and SQIVND (reference sequence). V trimming: 5 bases; J trimming: 5 bases; junction bases outside the gene matches: 10. The CDR3 loop is CASSVVQGAPHQPQHF. The CDR3, as DNA: TGTGCCAGTAGTGTCGTACAGGGGGCTCCCCATCAGCCCCAGCATTTT.

This clone was detected only once. The rearrangement joins TRBV6-5 to TRBJ2-7, with TRBD1 identical over 8 bases. V lost 7 bases, J lost 4 bases, and 9 bases stayed unmatched. The CDR3 consists of 14 residues. CDR1 and CDR2 from the germline V gene are MNHEY and SVGAGI. CDR3 sequence (DNA): TGTGCCAGCACTAGGACAGGGTTTGAATACGAGCAGTACTTC. Amino acids: CASTRTGFEYEQYF.

This chain uses TRBV5-4 with TRBJ2-7; D ambiguous. Germline CDR1 SGHNT, CDR2 YYREEE (reference sequence). V dropped 7 bases and J dropped 0 bases, with 11 bases sitting between them. The CDR3 runs to 13 residues. CDR3 DNA sequence: TGTGCCAGCGGCCGACATGCCTCCTACGAGCAGTACTTC. Encoded protein: CASGRHASYEQYF.

There are a few counts of this clone. The chain has TRBV27 and TRBJ1-2; 7 bases align to TRBD1. The CDR3 runs 14 residues. V lost 6 bases, J lost 2 bases, and 6 bases stayed unmatched. The germline V gene has CDR1 MNHEY and CDR2 SMNVEV (reference sequence). In DNA form, the CDR3 reads TGTGCCAGCAGCCGAATGACAGGGAACTATGGCTACACCTTC. Its protein is CASSRMTGNYGYTF.

V and J are TRBV28 and TRBJ2-7, with 9 bases identical to TRBD1. This CDR3 spans 15 amino acids. V dropped 2 bases and J dropped 1; count of bases not matched to a gene: 3. The germline V gene encodes CDR1 MDHEN and CDR2 SYDVKM. CDR3 bases: TGTGCCAGCAGTTTAGGGACAGGGCTTTCCTACGAGCAGTACTTC. Translated: CASSLGTGLSYEQYF.

The chain joins TRBV19 to TRBJ2-1, with D uncertain. This CDR3 is 13 amino acids long. CDR1 LNHDA and CDR2 SQIVND come from the germline V gene (reference sequence). Trimming removed 4 bases from V and 3 bases from J, with 7 bases in between. This chain's CDR3 is CASSSGFYNEQFF. DNA of the CDR3: TGTGCCAGTAGTAGCGGTTTCTACAATGAGCAGTTCTTC.

This clone came up once. V usage is TRBV5-1 and J usage is TRBJ1-1, with 11 bases identical to TRBD1. The CDR3 is 14 residues long. Per germline, CDR1 SGHRS and CDR2 YFSETQ. The trim removed 7 bases at V and 3 bases at J, leaving 5 bases unmatched. The CDR3 spells CASVPGQGDTEAFF. The CDR3 DNA reads TGCGCCAGCGTTCCGGGACAGGGGGACACTGAAGCTTTCTTT. Using reference TRBV5-1 and TRBJ1-1 for the parts outside the CDR3, the full variable domain is KAGVTQTPRYLIKTRGQQVTLSCSPISGHRSVSWYQQTPGQGLQFLFEYFSETQRNKGNFPGRFSGRQFSNSRSEMNVSTLELGDSALYLCASVPGQGDTEAFFGQGTRLTVV.

The chain joins TRBV29-1 to TRBJ1-2; 9 bases fit TRBD1. With V trimmed by 7 bases and J by 6 bases, 9 bases remained unmatched. Germline CDR1 reads SQVTM; CDR2 reads ANQGSEA. This CDR3 has 13 amino acids. The CDR3 bases are TGCAGCGCCGTAGGACAGGGGAGCCATGGCTACACCTTC. Its translation is CSAVGQGSHGYTF.

V is TRBV6-5 and J is TRBJ1-6; TRBD1 matches 9 bases. Germline V lookup: CDR1 MNHEY, CDR2 SVGAGI. The CDR3 covers 13 residues. After removal of 6 bases from V and 10 bases from J, the junction contained 4 bases not matched to a gene. In DNA, the CDR3 is TGTGCCAGCAGAGGACAGGGGCAATCACCCCTCCACTTT. Amino acids: CASRGQGQSPLHF.

J is TRBJ1-2 and V is TRBV19; TRBD1 agrees at 8 bases. Per the germline V gene, CDR1 is LNHDA and CDR2 is SQIVND (reference sequence). Germline trimming cut 6 bases from V and 8 bases from J; bases unmatched to any gene: 8. This CDR3 is built from 13 residues. CDR3 loop: CASRPDRVNGYTF. The CDR3 DNA sequence: TGTGCCAGTAGGCCGGACAGGGTTAACGGCTACACCTTC.

The chain carries TRBV11-2 and TRBJ2-7; TRBD1 aligns across 10 bases. Germline V gene lookup returns CDR1 SGHAT and CDR2 FQNNGV. V shed 2 bases, J shed 1 base, and the junction held 11 bases outside the gene matches. The CDR3 loop spans 18 amino acids. This CDR3 reads CASSLIGTGAPLSYEQYF. CDR3 DNA: TGTGCCAGCAGCTTAATAGGGACAGGGGCCCCTTTATCCTACGAGCAGTACTTC.

The V call is TRBV3-1 (or the pseudogene TRBV3-2), the J call TRBJ2-7, with D perhaps TRBD2 (6 bases). V lost 4 bases, J lost 3 bases, and 16 bases lay in between. CDR1 is LGHDT, CDR2 YNNKEL, per germline (reference sequence). The CDR3 has 15 amino acids. CDR3 DNA: TGTGCCAGCAGCCTACGGGGGTCTAGCGACTACGAGCAGTACTTC. It specifies CASSLRGSSDYEQYF.

This clone came up once. The genes are TRBV7-9 and TRBJ1-1; the D is unclear. CDR3 size: 15 residues. Per germline, CDR1 SEHNR and CDR2 FQNEAQ (reference sequence). The V end lost 1 base, the J end lost 5 bases, and 14 bases lay between the germline ends. Written as DNA, the CDR3 is TGTGCCAGCAGCTTAGTGGAACGGCCGGGTACTGAAGCTTTCTTT. Amino acid sequence: CASSLVERPGTEAFF.

V gene TRBV6-6 combines with J gene TRBJ2-7; TRBD1 matches 7 bases. This CDR3 has 14 residues. V lost 5 bases to trimming and J lost 6 bases; unmatched junction nucleotides: 10. Germline CDR1 and CDR2: MNHNY and SVGAGI (reference sequence). In DNA, the CDR3 is TGTGCCAGCAGTCGGGACAGTCTTCCGGCCGAGCAGTACTTC. This translates into CASSRDSLPAEQYF.

The chain combines TRBV18 with TRBJ1-3; D not certain. With 2 bases removed from V and 3 bases from J, the gap between germline ends came to 5 bases. Germline CDR1 KGHSH, CDR2 LQKENI. The CDR3 has 13 residues. The CDR3: CASSPNGGNTIYF. DNA for the CDR3: TGTGCCAGCTCACCAAACGGTGGAAACACCATATATTTT.

This chain uses TRBV4-1 with TRBJ2-3, with 7 nucleotides matching TRBD2. Looked up from germline, CDR1 is MGHRA and CDR2 is YSYEKL. The CDR3 runs 15 residues. V trimming: 2 bases; J trimming: 6 bases; junction bases outside the gene matches: 8. The CDR3 region has the DNA TGCGCCAGCAGCCAACAAGGGCGGGGAGGGGATACGCAGTATTTT. Protein product: CASSQQGRGGDTQYF.